The clone carrying this T cell receptor (beta chain) was seen a handful of times. Antigen specificity is unknown. This entry is derived from a study of post-analysis software for immune sequencing data. Study findings and constraints: Compared with controls, patients had more of about five TRBV segments, including TRBV5-6, TRBV5-1 and TRBV20-1.

The V segment lost 3 bases and the J segment 3 bases; nucleotides outside the gene matches: 9. Germline CDR1 is ENHRY and CDR2 is SYGVKD. The CDR3 has 16 amino acids. The library was made from cDNA and included unique molecular identifiers. TCRdb redid the calling of the PCR reads with MiXCR, one entry per CDR3 protein. The sample records roughly 800,000 distinct CDR3 sequences, more than 45% being singletons. This rearrangement joins TRBV10-3 to TRBJ1-2, with TRBD1 identical over 8 bases. The material sequenced was blood. This TCR was sampled from a girl aged 10 to 17 with multiple sclerosis. The DNA for the CDR3 is TGTGCCATCAGTGACCACGCGGGACAGGTGGACTATGGCTACACCTTC. Protein sequence: CAISDHAGQVDYGYTF.